Listed below are T cell receptor beta chains from one sample, sequenced in a study of T cell responses to AZD1222 COVID-19 vaccine. Generated by immunoSEQ multiplex PCR, the TCRdb table keeps only in-frame clones and is missing some. The sample contains 70,000 or so clones, around 80% of which appear only once. The material was peripheral blood, obtained on day 0 of AZD1222 vaccination. These receptors came from an adult in good health. Both conserved end residues are part of each CDR3. The D gene is left open where the match is weak. Size values are once, few and many counts, or a class for expanded clones, and some rows have none.

clone_size: few
d_call: NA
v_call: TRBV7-6
j_call: TRBJ1-4
cdr3_nt: TGTGCCAGCAGCTACCACCACAGGGAGAATAATGAAAAACTGTTTTTT
cdr3_aa: CASSYHHRENNEKLFF

clone_size: few
d_call: NA
v_call: TRBV28
j_call: TRBJ1-2
cdr3_nt: TGTGCCAGCAGTTTTGCCGGGGACTATGGCTACACCTTC
cdr3_aa: CASSFAGDYGYTF

clone_size: NA
d_call: NA
v_call: TRBV6-4
j_call: TRBJ1-5
cdr3_nt: TGTGCCAGCAGTGCGGGGTTGGGTCAGCCCCAGCATTTT
cdr3_aa: CASSAGLGQPQHF

clone_size: few
d_call: NA
v_call: TRBV11-2
j_call: TRBJ2-5
cdr3_nt: TGTGCCAGCAGCTCTCTTATGGGATGGGAGACCCAGTACTTC
cdr3_aa: CASSSLMGWETQYF

clone_size: few
d_call: NA
v_call: TRBV10-1
j_call: TRBJ1-6
cdr3_nt: TGCGCCAGTTCCCTTGGGGGGGGGACACCCCTCCACTTT
cdr3_aa: CASSLGGGTPLHF

clone_size: NA
d_call: TRBD2
v_call: TRBV7-6
j_call: TRBJ2-5
cdr3_nt: TGTGCCAGCACGAGGGCGGGGGGGCGACTAGAGACCCAGTACTTC
cdr3_aa: CASTRAGGRLETQYF

clone_size: NA
d_call: NA
v_call: TRBV2
j_call: TRBJ1-1
cdr3_nt: TGTGCCAGCCGGCAGTACACTGAAGCTTTCTTT
cdr3_aa: CASRQYTEAFF

clone_size: NA
d_call: TRBD1
v_call: TRBV19
j_call: TRBJ2-3
cdr3_nt: TGTGCCAGTAAACCCGCCCCGGGACAGTTCATCGAGTTGGATACGCAGTATTTT
cdr3_aa: CASKPAPGQFIELDTQYF

clone_size: NA
d_call: NA
v_call: TRBV6-5
j_call: TRBJ1-2
cdr3_nt: TGTGCCAGCACCCAGACAGGTCGGGTCTATGGCTACACCTTC
cdr3_aa: CASTQTGRVYGYTF

clone_size: NA
d_call: NA
v_call: TRBV7-3
j_call: TRBJ2-2
cdr3_nt: TGTGCCAGCAGCCGCACCGGGGAGCTGTTTTTT
cdr3_aa: CASSRTGELFF

clone_size: NA
d_call: NA
v_call: TRBV4-1
j_call: TRBJ2-1
cdr3_nt: TGCGCCAGCAGCGAAGGGGCGGGGACCAATGAGCAGTTCTTC
cdr3_aa: CASSEGAGTNEQFF

clone_size: once
d_call: NA
v_call: TRBV25-1
j_call: TRBJ1-2
cdr3_nt: TGTGCCAGCAGTGAATTTGGGGGGCTGCCAATTGATGGCTACACCTTC
cdr3_aa: CASSEFGGLPIDGYTF

clone_size: NA
d_call: NA
v_call: TRBV6-2/TRBV6-3
j_call: TRBJ1-6
cdr3_nt: TGTGCCAGCAGTTACCACGGCATCTCTAATTCACCCCTCCACTTT
cdr3_aa: CASSYHGISNSPLHF

clone_size: NA
d_call: NA
v_call: TRBV11-2
j_call: TRBJ1-4
cdr3_nt: TGTGCCAGCAGCTTCGATCCGGGACGGCTAACGAAACTGTTTTTT
cdr3_aa: CASSFDPGRLTKLFF

clone_size: NA
d_call: NA
v_call: TRBV11-2
j_call: TRBJ1-3
cdr3_nt: TGTGCCAGCAGTTCCCGAAACACCATATATTTT
cdr3_aa: CASSSRNTIYF

clone_size: once
d_call: TRBD1
v_call: TRBV7-9
j_call: TRBJ2-7
cdr3_nt: TGTGCCAGCAGCTTCACCCGGGACAGGAGGTTTGGCGCGCGGTCGGAGCAGTACTTC
cdr3_aa: CASSFTRDRRFGARSEQYF

clone_size: NA
d_call: NA
v_call: TRBV19
j_call: TRBJ1-3
cdr3_nt: TGTGCCAGTAGTATGGAGTTGGTGTCTGGAAACACCATATATTTT
cdr3_aa: CASSMELVSGNTIYF

clone_size: NA
d_call: TRBD2
v_call: TRBV9
j_call: TRBJ2-1
cdr3_nt: TGTGCCACCGGATGGGGGGGAGCTAGAGATGAGCAGTTCTTC
cdr3_aa: CATGWGGARDEQFF

clone_size: NA
d_call: NA
v_call: TRBV4-1
j_call: TRBJ1-4
cdr3_nt: TGCGCCAGCAGCTCGTACAGATCTAATGAAAAACTGTTTTTT
cdr3_aa: CASSSYRSNEKLFF

clone_size: NA
d_call: TRBD2
v_call: TRBV11-2
j_call: TRBJ2-3
cdr3_nt: TGTGCCAGCAGCTTACTGGCTAGCGGGGGCCAAAGCACAGATACGCAGTATTTT
cdr3_aa: CASSLLASGGQSTDTQYF

clone_size: NA
d_call: NA
v_call: TRBV5-1
j_call: TRBJ1-1
cdr3_nt: TGCGCCAGCAGCTTTACGGTGAACACTGAAGCTTTCTTT
cdr3_aa: CASSFTVNTEAFF

clone_size: once
d_call: NA
v_call: TRBV7-2
j_call: TRBJ1-2
cdr3_nt: TGTGCCAGCAGCGGCCGTCGTCAGGCTACCGATGGCTACACCTTC
cdr3_aa: CASSGRRQATDGYTF

clone_size: NA
d_call: TRBD1
v_call: TRBV25-1
j_call: TRBJ1-2
cdr3_nt: TGTGCCAGCAGACCCAATTCGGGACAGGGGTACACCTTC
cdr3_aa: CASRPNSGQGYTF

clone_size: NA
d_call: NA
v_call: TRBV4-3
j_call: TRBJ1-2
cdr3_nt: TGCGCCAGCAGCCAAGATGGGGGGGTCGCAAACTATGGCTACACCTTC
cdr3_aa: CASSQDGGVANYGYTF

clone_size: NA
d_call: NA
v_call: TRBV18
j_call: TRBJ2-2
cdr3_nt: TGTGCCAGCTCACCGGGTCGGAACACCGGGGAGCTGTTTTTT
cdr3_aa: CASSPGRNTGELFF

clone_size: NA
d_call: NA
v_call: TRBV30
j_call: TRBJ2-1
cdr3_nt: TGTGCCTGGGCGACTAGTTTCAATGAGCAGTTCTTC
cdr3_aa: CAWATSFNEQFF

clone_size: NA
d_call: NA
v_call: TRBV7-2
j_call: TRBJ1-1
cdr3_nt: TGTGCCAGCAGCTCCCGCGAGGGGGTCTATGCTTTCTTT
cdr3_aa: CASSSREGVYAFF

clone_size: NA
d_call: NA
v_call: TRBV3-1/TRBV3-2
j_call: TRBJ2-5
cdr3_nt: TGTGCCAGCAGCCAAGAACGTGGGGGAGCCAGGAAAATCGAAGAGACCCAGTACTTC
cdr3_aa: CASSQERGGARKIEETQYF

clone_size: NA
d_call: TRBD1
v_call: TRBV28
j_call: TRBJ2-7
cdr3_nt: TGTGCCAGCAGCCGGACAGGGGGGACCTCATTCTACGAGCAGTACTTC
cdr3_aa: CASSRTGGTSFYEQYF

clone_size: NA
d_call: NA
v_call: TRBV15
j_call: TRBJ1-5
cdr3_nt: TGTGCCACCAGCAGAGATCGGTGGGATAGCAATCAGCCCCAGCATTTT
cdr3_aa: CATSRDRWDSNQPQHF

clone_size: NA
d_call: NA
v_call: TRBV9
j_call: TRBJ2-5
cdr3_nt: TGTGCCAGCAGCGTAGCGACAGGTGGGCAAGAGACCCAGTACTTC
cdr3_aa: CASSVATGGQETQYF

clone_size: NA
d_call: NA
v_call: TRBV3-1/TRBV3-2
j_call: TRBJ1-2
cdr3_nt: TGTGCCAGCAGCCAGGGGATGGGGCGCGGTTCAGGCTACACCTTC
cdr3_aa: CASSQGMGRGSGYTF

clone_size: NA
d_call: NA
v_call: TRBV2
j_call: TRBJ1-3
cdr3_nt: TGTGCCAGTTCGGATGAAGCTGGAAACACCATATATTTT
cdr3_aa: CASSDEAGNTIYF

clone_size: NA
d_call: TRBD2
v_call: TRBV7-9
j_call: TRBJ2-3
cdr3_nt: TGTGCCAGCAGCGAAAGGGTCCGGGAGGGGGCAGATACGCAGTATTTT
cdr3_aa: CASSERVREGADTQYF

clone_size: NA
d_call: NA
v_call: TRBV27
j_call: TRBJ2-7
cdr3_nt: TGTGCCAGCAGTTTTTCAACAGGGCGATCTCACGAGCAGTACTTC
cdr3_aa: CASSFSTGRSHEQYF

clone_size: NA
d_call: NA
v_call: TRBV3-1/TRBV3-2
j_call: TRBJ2-1
cdr3_nt: TGTGCCAGCAGCCAAGCGGTAGCCCTCTACAATGAGCAGTTCTTC
cdr3_aa: CASSQAVALYNEQFF

clone_size: NA
d_call: TRBD1
v_call: TRBV5-6
j_call: TRBJ2-5
cdr3_nt: TGTGCCAGCAGCGAGGGACAGCTCCAAGAGACCCAGTACTTC
cdr3_aa: CASSEGQLQETQYF

clone_size: few
d_call: NA
v_call: TRBV19
j_call: TRBJ1-1
cdr3_nt: TGTGCCAGTAAGGAGGGGGGGACTGAAGCTTTCTTT
cdr3_aa: CASKEGGTEAFF

clone_size: NA
d_call: NA
v_call: TRBV18
j_call: TRBJ2-7
cdr3_nt: TGTGCCAGCTCACCACCGGGACTCCAGCAAGGCTACGAGCAGTACTTC
cdr3_aa: CASSPPGLQQGYEQYF

clone_size: NA
d_call: TRBD1
v_call: TRBV11-2
j_call: TRBJ1-1
cdr3_nt: TGTGCCAGCAGCCCCGGGACAGGGCGAGCTTTCTTT
cdr3_aa: CASSPGTGRAFF

clone_size: NA
d_call: NA
v_call: TRBV4-3
j_call: TRBJ1-3
cdr3_nt: TGCGCCAGCAGCCAAGACCGGTCTTACTCTGGAAACACCATATATTTT
cdr3_aa: CASSQDRSYSGNTIYF

clone_size: NA
d_call: TRBD2
v_call: TRBV28
j_call: TRBJ2-3
cdr3_nt: TGTGCCAGCAGTCAACCGGGACTAGGCCTAGATACGCAGTATTTT
cdr3_aa: CASSQPGLGLDTQYF

clone_size: NA
d_call: TRBD1
v_call: TRBV10-3
j_call: TRBJ1-2
cdr3_nt: TGTGCCATCAGACAACAGGGGGGGGCCTATGGCTACACCTTC
cdr3_aa: CAIRQQGGAYGYTF

clone_size: NA
d_call: NA
v_call: TRBV5-1
j_call: TRBJ2-3
cdr3_nt: TGCGCCAGCAGCTTGGGGCAGGGTGCAGATACGCAGTATTTT
cdr3_aa: CASSLGQGADTQYF

clone_size: NA
d_call: TRBD1
v_call: TRBV6-5
j_call: TRBJ1-5
cdr3_nt: TGTGCCAGCAGTAGTGACAGGGGTTATCAGCCCCAGCATTTT
cdr3_aa: CASSSDRGYQPQHF

clone_size: once
d_call: NA
v_call: TRBV28
j_call: TRBJ1-1
cdr3_nt: TGTGCCAGCAGTCCGGCCCGACCTACGGTAGCTTTCTTT
cdr3_aa: CASSPARPTVAFF

clone_size: NA
d_call: TRBD2
v_call: TRBV2
j_call: TRBJ2-3
cdr3_nt: TGTGCCAGCGCAAGGCTAGCGGGGGTCACAGATACGCAGTATTTT
cdr3_aa: CASARLAGVTDTQYF

clone_size: NA
d_call: NA
v_call: TRBV7-8
j_call: TRBJ2-7
cdr3_nt: TGTGCCAGCAGCTTACAGGGCCTCGCCGAGCAGTACTTC
cdr3_aa: CASSLQGLAEQYF

clone_size: NA
d_call: NA
v_call: TRBV9
j_call: TRBJ1-2
cdr3_nt: TGTGCCAGCAGCGTAGGCGCCGGGGGTTATGGCTACACCTTC
cdr3_aa: CASSVGAGGYGYTF

clone_size: NA
d_call: NA
v_call: TRBV5-1
j_call: TRBJ2-3
cdr3_nt: TGCGCCAGCAACCAGGGGGGCAAATACACAGATACGCAGTATTTT
cdr3_aa: CASNQGGKYTDTQYF

clone_size: NA
d_call: NA
v_call: TRBV27
j_call: TRBJ1-5
cdr3_nt: TGTGCCAGCATTGGAAGCCTTAGCAATCAGCCCCAGCATTTT
cdr3_aa: CASIGSLSNQPQHF